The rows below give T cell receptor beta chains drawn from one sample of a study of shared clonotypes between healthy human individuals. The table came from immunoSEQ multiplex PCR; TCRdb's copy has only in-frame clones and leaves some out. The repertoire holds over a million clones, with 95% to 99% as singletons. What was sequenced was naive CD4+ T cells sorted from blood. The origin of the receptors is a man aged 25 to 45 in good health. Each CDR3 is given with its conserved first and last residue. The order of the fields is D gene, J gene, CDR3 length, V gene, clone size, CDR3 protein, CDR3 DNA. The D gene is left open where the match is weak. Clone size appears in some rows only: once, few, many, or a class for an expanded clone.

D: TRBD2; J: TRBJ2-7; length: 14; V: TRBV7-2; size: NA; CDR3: CASSLVRGRADQYF; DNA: TGTGCCAGCAGCTTAGTACGGGGGAGGGCGGATCAGTACTTC
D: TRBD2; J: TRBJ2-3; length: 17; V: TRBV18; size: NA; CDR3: CASSPLFAGGATDTQYF; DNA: TGTGCCAGCTCACCACTTTTTGCGGGAGGCGCCACAGATACGCAGTATTTT
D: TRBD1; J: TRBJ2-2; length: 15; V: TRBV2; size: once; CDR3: CAMNRDREFTGELFF; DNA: TGTGCCATGAACCGGGACAGGGAGTTTACCGGGGAGCTGTTTTTT
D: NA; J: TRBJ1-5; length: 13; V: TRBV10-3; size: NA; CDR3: CAISESMVGVGHF; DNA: TGTGCCATCAGTGAGTCGATGGTGGGGGTAGGGCATTTT
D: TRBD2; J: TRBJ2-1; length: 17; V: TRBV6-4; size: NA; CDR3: CASSDRPLAAAYNEQFF; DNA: TGTGCCAGCAGTGACCGGCCCCTAGCGGCCGCCTACAATGAGCAGTTCTTC
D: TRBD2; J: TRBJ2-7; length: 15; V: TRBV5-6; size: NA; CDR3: CASSGTRGASYEQYF; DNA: TGTGCCAGCAGCGGGACGCGGGGGGCCAGCTACGAGCAGTACTTC
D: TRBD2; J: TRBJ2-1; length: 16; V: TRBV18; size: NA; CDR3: CASSNPGLAGGNEQFF; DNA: TGTGCCAGCTCCAATCCGGGACTAGCGGGAGGCAATGAGCAGTTCTTC
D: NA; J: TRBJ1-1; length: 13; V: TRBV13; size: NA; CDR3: CASSPRRNTEAFF; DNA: TGTGCCAGCAGCCCCCGCAGGAACACTGAAGCTTTCTTT
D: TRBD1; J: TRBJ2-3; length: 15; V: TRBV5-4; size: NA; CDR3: CASSLVQGALNTQYF; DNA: TGTGCCAGCAGCTTGGTTCAGGGGGCTCTTAATACGCAGTATTTT
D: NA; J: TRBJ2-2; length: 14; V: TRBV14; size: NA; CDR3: CASSRVRNTGELFF; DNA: TGTGCCAGCAGCCGAGTGCGGAACACCGGGGAGCTGTTTTTT
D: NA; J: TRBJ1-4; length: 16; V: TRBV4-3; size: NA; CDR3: CASSLRPRESHEKLFF; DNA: TGCGCCAGCAGCCTAAGACCTAGGGAAAGTCATGAAAAACTGTTTTTT
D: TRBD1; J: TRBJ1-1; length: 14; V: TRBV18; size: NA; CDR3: CASSLDQGETEAFF; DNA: TGTGCCAGCTCACTGGACCAGGGGGAGACTGAAGCTTTCTTT
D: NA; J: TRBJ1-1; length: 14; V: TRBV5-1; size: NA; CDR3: CASSTTSPNTEAFF; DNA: TGCGCCAGCAGCACGACGTCACCGAACACTGAAGCTTTCTTT
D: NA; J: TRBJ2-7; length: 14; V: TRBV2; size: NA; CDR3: CASTGGGGYYEQYF; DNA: TGTGCCAGCACCGGTGGAGGGGGTTACTACGAGCAGTACTTC
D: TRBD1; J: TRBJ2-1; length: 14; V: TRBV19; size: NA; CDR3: CASSVGQANNEQFF; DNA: TGTGCCAGTAGTGTCGGACAGGCGAACAATGAGCAGTTCTTC
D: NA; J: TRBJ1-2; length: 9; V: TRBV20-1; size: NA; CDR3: CSARSGYTF; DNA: TGCAGTGCTAGATCCGGCTACACCTTC
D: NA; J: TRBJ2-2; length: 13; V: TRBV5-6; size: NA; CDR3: CASSLVVTGELFF; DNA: TGTGCCAGCAGCTTGGTTGTCACCGGGGAGCTGTTTTTT
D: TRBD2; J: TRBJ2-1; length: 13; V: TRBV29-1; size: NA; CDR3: CSVGTSGSSEQFF; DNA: TGCAGCGTCGGGACTAGCGGGAGTTCTGAGCAGTTCTTC
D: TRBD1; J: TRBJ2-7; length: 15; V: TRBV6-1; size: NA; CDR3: CASSVPTGHPYEQYF; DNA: TGTGCCAGCAGTGTACCGACAGGGCATCCCTACGAGCAGTACTTC
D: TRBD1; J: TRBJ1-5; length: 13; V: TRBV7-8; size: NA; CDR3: CASSLTGSQPQHF; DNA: TGTGCCAGCAGCTTGACAGGGAGTCAGCCCCAGCATTTT
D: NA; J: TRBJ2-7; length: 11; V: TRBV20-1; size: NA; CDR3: CSATYLYEQYF; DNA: TGCAGTGCTACCTATCTCTACGAGCAGTACTTC
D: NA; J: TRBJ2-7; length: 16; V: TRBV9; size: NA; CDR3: CASSVDGGDLPYEQYF; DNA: TGTGCCAGCAGCGTAGACGGGGGAGACTTGCCCTACGAGCAGTACTTC
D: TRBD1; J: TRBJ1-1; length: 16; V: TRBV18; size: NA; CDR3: CASSLRDSTLNTEAFF; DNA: TGTGCCAGCTCACTCCGGGACAGCACTCTGAACACTGAAGCTTTCTTT
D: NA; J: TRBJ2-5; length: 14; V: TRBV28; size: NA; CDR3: CASRSGGSGETQYF; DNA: TGTGCCAGCAGATCAGGGGGTAGCGGAGAGACCCAGTACTTC
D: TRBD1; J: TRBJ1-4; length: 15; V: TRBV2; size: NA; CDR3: CASTPQGGEREKLFF; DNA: TGTGCCAGCACCCCACAGGGGGGGGAACGGGAAAAACTGTTTTTT
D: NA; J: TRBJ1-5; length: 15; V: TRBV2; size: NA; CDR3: CASSVGGTSNQPQHF; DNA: TGTGCCAGCAGTGTCGGAGGGACTAGCAATCAGCCCCAGCATTTT
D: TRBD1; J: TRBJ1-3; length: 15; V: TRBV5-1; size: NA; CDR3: CASRSTGASGNTIYF; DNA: TGCGCCAGCAGGAGTACAGGGGCCTCTGGAAACACCATATATTTT
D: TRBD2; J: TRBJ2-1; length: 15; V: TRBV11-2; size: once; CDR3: CASSPSTGGFNEQFF; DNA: TGTGCCAGCAGCCCCTCGACCGGGGGGTTCAATGAGCAGTTCTTC
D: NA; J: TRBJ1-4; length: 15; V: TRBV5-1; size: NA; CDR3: CASSEVGAANEKLFF; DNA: TGCGCCAGCAGCGAGGTAGGGGCGGCTAATGAAAAACTGTTTTTT
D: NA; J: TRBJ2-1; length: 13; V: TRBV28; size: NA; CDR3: CASSFGRDNEQFF; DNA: TGTGCCAGCAGTTTTGGCCGGGACAATGAGCAGTTCTTC
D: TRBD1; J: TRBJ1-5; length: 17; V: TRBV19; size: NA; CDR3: CASSLTGDVYSNQPQHF; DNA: TGTGCCAGTAGTCTTACAGGGGACGTATATAGCAATCAGCCCCAGCATTTT
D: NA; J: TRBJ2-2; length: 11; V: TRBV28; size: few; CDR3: CASSLLEELFF; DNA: TGTGCCAGCAGTTTATTGGAGGAGCTGTTTTTT
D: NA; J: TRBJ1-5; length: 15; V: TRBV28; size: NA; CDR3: CASRYLGAGNQPQHF; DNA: TGTGCCAGCAGGTATTTGGGGGCGGGCAATCAGCCCCAGCATTTT
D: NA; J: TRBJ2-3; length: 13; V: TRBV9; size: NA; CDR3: CASSVVTGDTQYF; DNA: TGTGCCAGCAGCGTAGTGACGGGGGACACGCAGTATTTT
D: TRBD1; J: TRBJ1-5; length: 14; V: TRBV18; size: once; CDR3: CASSPGQGGQPQHF; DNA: TGTGCCAGCTCACCGGGACAGGGTGGTCAGCCCCAGCATTTT
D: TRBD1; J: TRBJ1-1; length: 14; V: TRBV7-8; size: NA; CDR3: CASSPTGRNTEAFF; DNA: TGTGCCAGCAGCCCGACAGGGCGGAACACTGAAGCTTTCTTT
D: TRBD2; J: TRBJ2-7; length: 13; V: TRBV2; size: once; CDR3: CASSSGSSYEQYF; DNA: TGTGCCAGCTCGAGCGGGAGCTCCTACGAGCAGTACTTC
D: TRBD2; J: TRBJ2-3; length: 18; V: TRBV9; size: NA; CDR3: CASSVDRTSGKFTDTQYF; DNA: TGTGCCAGCAGCGTAGACAGGACTAGCGGGAAGTTCACAGATACGCAGTATTTT
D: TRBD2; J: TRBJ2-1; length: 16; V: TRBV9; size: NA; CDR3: CASSVGLAGVEGEQFF; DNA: TGTGCCAGCAGCGTGGGGCTAGCGGGAGTAGAAGGTGAGCAGTTCTTC
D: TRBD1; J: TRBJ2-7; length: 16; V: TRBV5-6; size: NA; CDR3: CASSLRPGQGTYEQYF; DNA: TGTGCCAGCAGCTTGAGGCCGGGACAGGGTACCTACGAGCAGTACTTC
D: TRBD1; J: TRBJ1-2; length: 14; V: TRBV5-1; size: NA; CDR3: CASSREGAEDGYTF; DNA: TGCGCCAGCAGCCGCGAGGGGGCAGAGGATGGCTACACCTTC
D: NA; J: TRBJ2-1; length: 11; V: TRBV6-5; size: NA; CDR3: CASRSSSLEFF; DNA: TGTGCCAGCAGATCCTCCAGTTTGGAGTTCTTC
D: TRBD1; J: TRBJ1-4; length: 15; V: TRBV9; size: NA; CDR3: CASSFTGTGAEKLFF; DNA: TGTGCCAGCAGCTTCACAGGGACAGGGGCTGAAAAACTGTTTTTT
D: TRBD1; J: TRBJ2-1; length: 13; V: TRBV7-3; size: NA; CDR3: CASSYRQGNEQFF; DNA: TGTGCCAGCAGCTATCGACAGGGCAATGAGCAGTTCTTC
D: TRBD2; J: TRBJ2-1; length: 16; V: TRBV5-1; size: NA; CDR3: CASSLYLADSYNEQFF; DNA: TGCGCCAGCAGCTTGTACCTAGCGGACTCCTACAATGAGCAGTTCTTC
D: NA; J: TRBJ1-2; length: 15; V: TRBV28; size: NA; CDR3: CASNQFGGSPYGYTF; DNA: TGTGCCAGCAACCAATTCGGGGGTAGCCCCTATGGCTACACCTTC
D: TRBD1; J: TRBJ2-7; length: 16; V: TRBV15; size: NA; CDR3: CATSRGTGPSTYEQYF; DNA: TGTGCCACCAGCCGAGGGACAGGGCCTTCGACCTACGAGCAGTACTTC
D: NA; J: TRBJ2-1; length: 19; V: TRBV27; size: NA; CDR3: CASSPFSISGGNTYNEQFF; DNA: TGTGCCAGCAGTCCCTTCTCAATTAGCGGAGGAAATACCTACAATGAGCAGTTCTTC
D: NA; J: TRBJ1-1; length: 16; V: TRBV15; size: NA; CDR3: CATVNRVGPGRTEAFF; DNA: TGTGCCACGGTTAACAGGGTTGGTCCGGGGCGGACTGAAGCTTTCTTT
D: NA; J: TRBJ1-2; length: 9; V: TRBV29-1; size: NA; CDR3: CSVSDGYTF; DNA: TGCAGCGTTTCTGATGGCTACACCTTC
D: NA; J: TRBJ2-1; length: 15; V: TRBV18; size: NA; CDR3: CASSPQEISDNEQFF; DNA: TGTGCCAGCTCACCACAGGAGATTAGCGACAATGAGCAGTTCTTC
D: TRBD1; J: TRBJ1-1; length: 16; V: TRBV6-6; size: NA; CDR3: CASSTRPGGMNTEAFF; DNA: TGTGCCAGCAGTACAAGACCAGGGGGCATGAACACTGAAGCTTTCTTT
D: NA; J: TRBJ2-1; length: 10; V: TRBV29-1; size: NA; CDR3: CSVGGNEQFF; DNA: TGCAGCGTGGGAGGCAATGAGCAGTTCTTC
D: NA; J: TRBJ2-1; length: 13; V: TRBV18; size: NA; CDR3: CASSPPSDNEQFF; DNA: TGTGCCAGCTCACCACCCTCTGACAATGAGCAGTTCTTC
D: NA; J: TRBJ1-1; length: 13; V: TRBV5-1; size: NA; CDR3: CASSLAQHTEAFF; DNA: TGCGCCAGCAGCTTGGCGCAGCACACTGAAGCTTTCTTT